Shown below are 4 T cell receptor beta chains from a single sample sequenced in a study of Ad26.COV2.S vaccination and SARS-CoV-2 variants. Assay used: immunoSEQ multiplex PCR; TCRdb lists only in-frame clones, some missing. The sample lists about 380,000 clones, around 82% occurring once. Regarding treatment: some 20 received Ad26.COV2.S at low or high dose, single or two shots; 5 received placebo; per-sample allocation not given. It was on day 63 after the first vaccine or placebo injection that samples were taken. The sample consisted of peripheral blood, taken in a trial of Ad26.COV2.S vaccine versus placebo. These receptors were obtained from a person between 18 and 60 years old who received the Ad26.COV2.S COVID-19 vaccine or a placebo.

V usage is TRBV9 and J usage is TRBJ2-1; a possible D gene is TRBD1 (5 bases). V lost 0 bases, J lost 0 bases, and 10 bases lay in between. Germline-derived CDR1 and CDR2 are SGDLS and YYNGEE. The CDR3 has 16 amino acids. CDR3 region: CASSVARQSSYNEQFF. The CDR3 DNA follows: TGTGCCAGCAGCGTAGCCCGACAGAGCTCCTACAATGAGCAGTTCTTC. The full variable domain, in which reference TRBV9 and TRBJ2-1 provide the parts outside the CDR3, is DSGVTQTPKHLITATGQRVTLRCSPRSGDLSVYWYQQSLDQGLQFLIQYYNGEERAKGNILERFSAQQFPDLHSELNLSSLELGDSALYFCASSVARQSSYNEQFFGPGTRLTVL.

V gene TRBV28 combines with J gene TRBJ1-1, with 9 bases aligning to TRBD1. The CDR3 consists of 13 residues. Germline V gives CDR1 MDHEN, CDR2 SYDVKM. Trimming at V came to 5 bases and at J to 3 bases, leaving 1 base not matched to a gene. The CDR3 nucleotides read TGTGCCAGCAGTACAGGGGGCTACACTGAAGCTTTCTTT. Protein sequence: CASSTGGYTEAFF.

The chain uses TRBV7-2 and TRBJ1-2, with TRBD1 as a possible D gene (5 bases). The CDR3 consists of 14 residues. V was shortened by 5 bases and J by 4 bases, with 14 bases between the two germline ends. Looked up from germline, CDR1 is SGHTA and CDR2 is FQGNSA. The CDR3 DNA reads TGTGCCAGCAGCCCCAGACTCGACAGCTATGGCTACACCTTC. It is translated as CASSPRLDSYGYTF.

This clone appeared a few times. The V and J genes are TRBV2 and TRBJ1-2; maybe TRBD1 (6 bases). Germline CDR1 SNHLY, CDR2 FYNNEI. V was trimmed by 5 bases and J by 3 bases, leaving 16 bases between them. CDR3 size: 15 residues. The CDR3 DNA is TGTGCCAGCAGTAAGCAGGGGATAGACGACTATGGCTACACCTTC. Encoded protein: CASSKQGIDDYGYTF.